Listed here are 29 T cell receptor beta chains from one sample, sequenced in a study of cytomegalovirus exposure and HLA in healthy donors. PCR was performed using 60 Vbeta and 13 Jbeta primers. The data were produced by immunoSEQ multiplex PCR, yet TCRdb's version contains in-frame clones alone and is incomplete. Among roughly 33,000 clones listed, 80% were seen once. The sample comprised PBMCs. The receptors stem from a male donor in good health and CMV-seronegative.

The genes are TRBV28 and TRBJ2-2, with 7 bases that match TRBD1. Germline trimming cut 6 bases from V and 2 bases from J; bases unmatched to any gene: 6. The germline gives CDR1 MDHEN, CDR2 SYDVKM. The CDR3 extends over 15 amino acids. CDR3 DNA: TGTGCCAGCAGCGGGACAGCTCCTAACACCGGGGAGCTGTTTTTT. The encoded protein is CASSGTAPNTGELFF. The full variable domain, its missing parts supplied by reference TRBV28 and TRBJ2-2, is DVKVTQSSRYLVKRTGEKVFLECVQDMDHENMFWYRQDPGLGLRLIYFSYDVKMKEKGDIPEGYSVSREKKERFSLILESASTNQTSMYLCASSGTAPNTGELFFGEGSRLTVL.

The chain employs TRBV19 and TRBJ1-1; TRBD1 might be the D (5 bases). The CDR3 consists of 13 residues. V lost 5 bases and J 4 bases, leaving 11 bases between the germline ends. Germline V gives CDR1 LNHDA, CDR2 SQIVND (reference sequence). The CDR3 sequence: CASSEQVSTEAFF. The CDR3 bases are TGTGCCAGTAGTGAACAGGTGTCCACTGAAGCTTTCTTT.

J is TRBJ2-5 and V is TRBV9; weak D call: TRBD1 (6 bases). This CDR3 is built from 15 residues. Germline CDR1 and CDR2: SGDLS and YYNGEE. V lost 0 bases and J 5 bases, leaving 14 bases between the germline ends. DNA for the CDR3: TGTGCCAGCAGCGTAGAAATACAGGGTGGGGAGACCCAGTACTTC. Its translation is CASSVEIQGGETQYF.

This clone was observed a handful of times. V usage is TRBV5-1 and J usage is TRBJ1-6, with D hard to call. Germline CDR1 is SGHRS and CDR2 is YFSETQ. CDR3 size: 18 residues. V was pared by 1 base and J by 9 bases, with 23 bases between. DNA of the CDR3: TGCGCCAGCAGCTTGACCCCAGCGGGGTCATTGTTGGCTTCACCCCTCCACTTT. Translation: CASSLTPAGSLLASPLHF.

This rearrangement joins TRBV7-2 to TRBJ1-5; D is ambiguous. V lost 7 bases, J lost 5 bases, and 24 bases lay in between. Germline assignment: CDR1 SGHTA and CDR2 FQGNSA. This CDR3 has 17 amino acids. The CDR3 here is CASNPGHGVLGHQPQHF. The DNA for the CDR3 is TGTGCCAGCAACCCTGGTCACGGGGTTCTAGGCCATCAGCCCCAGCATTTT.

The rearrangement links TRBV6-4 to TRBJ2-7, with 7 bases aligning to TRBD2. Germline V gene sequence: CDR1 MRHNA, CDR2 SNTAGT. Germline trimming cut 4 bases from V and 4 bases from J; bases unmatched to any gene: 7. The CDR3 spans 14 residues. In nucleotides, the CDR3 is TGTGCCAGCAGTGTGATAGCGGGCTCATACGAGCAGTACTTC. Its translation is CASSVIAGSYEQYF.

The chain joins TRBV28 to TRBJ2-7, with D possibly matching TRBD2 (5 bases). CDR3 length: 12 residues. V shed 7 bases and J shed 6 bases, with 13 bases lying between them. Germline CDR1 is MDHEN and CDR2 is SYDVKM. CDR3 in amino acids: CASNDRGFEQYF. CDR3 coding DNA: TGTGCCAGCAACGATAGAGGGTTCGAGCAGTACTTC. Combining the CDR3 with reference TRBV28 and TRBJ2-7 gives the whole variable domain DVKVTQSSRYLVKRTGEKVFLECVQDMDHENMFWYRQDPGLGLRLIYFSYDVKMKEKGDIPEGYSVSREKKERFSLILESASTNQTSMYLCASNDRGFEQYFGPGTRLTVT.

This sequence joins TRBV27 and TRBJ2-3; TRBD1 is a possible D gene (6 bases). Trimming pared 7 bases from V and 2 bases from J, leaving 13 bases between. Germline CDR1 MNHEY, CDR2 SMNVEV (reference sequence). The length of the CDR3 is 14 residues. The chain's CDR3 is CASNRGQFTDTQYF. Here the CDR3 DNA reads TGTGCCAGCAACCGTGGACAGTTCACAGATACGCAGTATTTT.

The chain employs TRBV7-2 and TRBJ1-3, with D hard to call. The CDR3 consists of 15 residues. Germline CDR1 reads SGHTA; CDR2 reads FQGNSA. The V gene lost 5 bases and the J gene lost 0 bases, with 11 bases spanning the gap. The CDR3 sequence: CASSPAGISGNTIYF. CDR3 nucleotide sequence: TGTGCCAGCAGCCCGGCCGGGATCTCTGGAAACACCATATATTTT.

The chain recombines TRBV5-6 with TRBJ2-7; the D is unclear. CDR3 length: 12 amino acids. Trimming pared 4 bases from V and 3 bases from J, leaving 8 bases between. CDR1 is SGHDT and CDR2 is YYEEEE in the germline V gene. The chain's CDR3 is CASSQRGYEQYF. The CDR3 coding sequence is TGTGCCAGCAGCCAGCGAGGCTACGAGCAGTACTTC.

This rearrangement joins TRBV10-2 to TRBJ1-1; D gene uncertain. V lost 4 bases and J 5 bases, leaving 5 bases between the germline ends. The germline gives CDR1 WSHSY, CDR2 SAAADI. CDR3 length: 11 amino acids. CDR3 region: CASSGSTEAFF. DNA for the CDR3: TGCGCCAGCAGTGGTAGTACTGAAGCTTTCTTT.

A single count supports this clone. The chain recombines TRBV2 with TRBJ1-4; possibly TRBD1 for D (5 bases). Germline V gene lookup returns CDR1 SNHLY and CDR2 FYNNEI. This CDR3 has 15 amino acids. Trimming removed 3 bases at V and 7 bases at J, with 15 bases between. This CDR3 reads CASSEEGQGGEKLFF. The DNA for the CDR3 is TGTGCCAGCAGTGAGGAAGGGCAGGGAGGTGAAAAACTGTTTTTT.

The chain uses TRBV5-1 and TRBJ1-5, with TRBD1 matching over 7 bases. The length of the CDR3 is 14 residues. Germline assignment: CDR1 SGHRS and CDR2 YFSETQ. J gave up 3 bases and V 4 bases, and 4 bases lay outside the gene matches. The DNA of the CDR3 is TGCGCCAGCAGCCAGACAGGGTTCAATCAGCCCCAGCATTTT. Translated, it gives CASSQTGFNQPQHF.

This clone was recorded a few times. The chain links TRBV5-6 to TRBJ1-2, with 8 bases matching TRBD1. This CDR3 is built from 16 residues. CDR1 is SGHDT, CDR2 YYEEEE, per germline. V shed 3 bases, J shed 3 bases, and the junction held 10 bases outside the gene matches. DNA for the CDR3: TGTGCCAGCAGCTGGGACAGGCCCTTCCGACACTATGGCTACACCTTC. Translated: CASSWDRPFRHYGYTF.

This clone has only a few counts. Here the CDR3 DNA reads TGTGCCAGCAACCTCCCGGGACAGGTCTATCAGCCCCAGCATTTT. This sequence encodes CASNLPGQVYQPQHF. The chain employs TRBV28 and TRBJ1-5, with 8 bases that match TRBD1. V was pared by 7 bases and J by 5 bases, with 10 bases of the junction left unmatched. The CDR3 totals 15 residues. Germline-derived CDR1 and CDR2 are MDHEN and SYDVKM. The whole variable domain, filled in from reference TRBV28 and TRBJ1-5, reads DVKVTQSSRYLVKRTGEKVFLECVQDMDHENMFWYRQDPGLGLRLIYFSYDVKMKEKGDIPEGYSVSREKKERFSLILESASTNQTSMYLCASNLPGQVYQPQHFGDGTRLSIL.

The CDR3: CASSTGGNQPQHF. Written as DNA, the CDR3 is TGTGCCAGCTCTACAGGGGGCAATCAGCCCCAGCATTTT. V and J are TRBV2 and TRBJ1-5, with TRBD1 identical over 7 bases. With 8 bases clipped from V and 2 bases from J, the junction kept 3 bases outside the gene matches. Per the germline V gene, CDR1 is SNHLY and CDR2 is FYNNEI. The CDR3 is made up of 13 amino acids.

The CDR3 bases are TGCGCCAGTTCGGACAGGGGGTCCTACAATGAGCAGTTCTTC. Its translation: CASSDRGSYNEQFF. The chain links TRBV5-1 to TRBJ2-1; TRBD1 matches at 10 bases. Germline V gene data show CDR1 as SGHRS and CDR2 as YFSETQ. The trim removed 8 bases at V and 1 base at J, leaving 3 bases unmatched. The CDR3 totals 14 residues.

This clone showed up just a few times. This chain uses TRBV5-4 with TRBJ1-1, with a weak D call TRBD1 (6 bases). V was cut by 0 bases and J by 1 base, with 7 bases left in between. The CDR3 is 14 residues long. The germline gives CDR1 SGHNT, CDR2 YYREEE (reference sequence). CDR3 sequence (DNA): TGTGCCAGCAGCTTGGGACAGGAGAACACTGAAGCTTTCTTT. Protein sequence: CASSLGQENTEAFF.

The CDR3: CASSQDGDSGGYNEQFF. CDR3 sequence (DNA): TGTGCCAGCAGCCAAGATGGGGATAGCGGGGGCTACAATGAGCAGTTCTTC. The chain uses TRBV4-2 and TRBJ2-1; 9 bases align to TRBD2. This CDR3 region has 17 residues. Germline V gene sequence: CDR1 LGHNA, CDR2 YNFKEQ. V gave up 0 bases and J gave up 3 bases; unmatched junction bases: 6.

The chain recombines TRBV7-2 with TRBJ1-1; no definite D call. The CDR3 length is 14 residues. CDR1 is SGHTA and CDR2 is FQGNSA in the germline V gene. V was trimmed by 5 bases and J by 1 base, leaving 11 bases between them. The CDR3 here is CASSRGPGNTEAFF. The CDR3 DNA reads as TGTGCCAGCAGCCGAGGCCCGGGGAACACTGAAGCTTTCTTT.

This sequence joins TRBV25-1 and TRBJ1-5; D remains unclear. With 4 bases removed from V and 1 base from J, the gap between germline ends came to 8 bases. CDR1 and CDR2 (germline): MGHDK, SYGVNS. This CDR3 spans 14 amino acids. The CDR3 protein is CASSVTGSNQPQHF. CDR3 DNA: TGTGCCAGCAGTGTAACGGGGAGCAATCAGCCCCAGCATTTT.

This clone turned up a few times. V gene TRBV5-1 combines with J gene TRBJ1-2; a possible D gene is TRBD1 (5 bases). CDR3 size: 15 residues. CDR1 is SGHRS, CDR2 YFSETQ, per germline. With 4 bases removed from V and 4 bases from J, the gap between germline ends came to 17 bases. Here the CDR3 reads CASSNDRSSVYGYTF. As DNA, the CDR3 is TGCGCCAGCAGCAATGACAGATCCTCAGTCTATGGCTACACCTTC.

The chain links TRBV19 to TRBJ2-3; no definite D call. Germline lookup yields CDR1 LNHDA and CDR2 SQIVND (reference sequence). The CDR3 loop spans 15 amino acids. Trimming left V 3 bases short and J 0 bases short, with 10 bases between. CDR3 loop: CASSMELSSTDTQYF. CDR3 in DNA: TGTGCCAGTAGTATGGAGTTATCTAGCACAGATACGCAGTATTTT.

The J gene is TRBJ1-2, the V gene TRBV18; TRBD1 is a possible D gene (6 bases). Germline CDR1 reads KGHSH; CDR2 reads LQKENI. The CDR3 extends over 13 amino acids. The V and J ends lost 2 bases and 6 bases respectively, with 10 bases between them. Written as DNA, the CDR3 is TGTGCCAGCTCACCAGAGCACAGGGATGGCTACACCTTC. Its protein is CASSPEHRDGYTF.

The V gene is TRBV29-1, the J gene TRBJ1-3; TRBD1 matches 7 bases. This CDR3 is built from 15 residues. Germline CDR1 and CDR2: SQVTM and ANQGSEA. Losses at the gene ends were 6 bases for V and 0 bases for J; bases not matched to a gene: 8. CDR3: CSVIPGQSSGNTIYF. The CDR3 DNA sequence: TGCAGCGTGATTCCGGGACAGAGCTCTGGAAACACCATATATTTT.

The rearrangement links TRBV19 to TRBJ1-5, with 9 nucleotides matching TRBD1. The J segment lost 7 bases and the V segment lost 5 bases, leaving 9 bases of the junction unmatched. In germline, CDR1 is LNHDA, CDR2 SQIVND (reference sequence). The CDR3 sequence is 15 residues long. DNA for the CDR3: TGTGCCAGTAGTCCTTGGACAGGGGAAGGACAGCCCCAGCATTTT. Its translation is CASSPWTGEGQPQHF.

The chain carries TRBV5-4 and TRBJ2-1; TRBD1 aligns across 8 bases. This CDR3 has 15 residues. Germline V gene lookup returns CDR1 SGHNT and CDR2 YYREEE (reference sequence). Trimming cost V 5 bases and J 4 bases; bases outside gene matches: 8. The CDR3 DNA sequence: TGTGCCAGCAGGAGCTGGACAGGGATGTACAATGAGCAGTTCTTC. It specifies CASRSWTGMYNEQFF.

This clone is deemed medium-sized. The rearrangement joins TRBV6-1 to TRBJ1-5, with D possibly TRBD1 on 5 matching bases. V was trimmed by 6 bases and J by 3 bases, leaving 6 bases between them. Germline V gene data show CDR1 as MNHNS and CDR2 as SASEGT. The CDR3 has 12 amino acids. The CDR3 loop is CASRDNNQPQHF. CDR3 sequence (DNA): TGTGCCAGCAGGGACAACAATCAGCCCCAGCATTTT.

The V and J genes are TRBV18 and TRBJ1-1; possible D gene TRBD1, 6 bases. V was cut by 2 bases and J by 5 bases, with 12 bases left in between. In germline, CDR1 is KGHSH, CDR2 LQKENI. The length of the CDR3 is 14 residues. The CDR3 DNA follows: TGTGCCAGCTCACCAAATGGGCAGGGGACTGAAGCTTTCTTT. It specifies CASSPNGQGTEAFF.